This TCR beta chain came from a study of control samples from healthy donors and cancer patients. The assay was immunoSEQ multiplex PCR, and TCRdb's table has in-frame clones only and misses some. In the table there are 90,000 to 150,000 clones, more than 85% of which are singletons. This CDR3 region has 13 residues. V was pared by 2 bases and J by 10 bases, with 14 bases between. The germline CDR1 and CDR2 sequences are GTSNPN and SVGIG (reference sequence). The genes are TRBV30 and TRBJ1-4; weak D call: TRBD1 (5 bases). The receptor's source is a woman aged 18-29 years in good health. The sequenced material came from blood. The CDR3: CAWSTGRGGKLFF. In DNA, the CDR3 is TGTGCCTGGAGTACTGGAAGGGGTGGAAAACTGTTTTTT.